This TCR beta chain was sequenced during a study of T cell responses to AZD1222 COVID-19 vaccine. Whole-study results and caveats: Spike-specific TCR breadth rose after two AZD1222 doses, and depth rose as well. Vaccine-related CD4 TCRs covered spike, predominating at 160-218 and 743-854. The number of AZD1222 recipients seropositive at baseline was only five or six. A mostly white British donor set with more females was recruited, and clonal diversity was possibly underestimated.

This CDR3 region has 14 residues. Germline V gene lookup returns CDR1 SGDLS and CDR2 YYNGEE. V was shortened by 0 bases and J by 1 base, with 7 bases between the two germline ends. Generated by immunoSEQ multiplex PCR, the TCRdb table keeps only in-frame clones and is missing some. Of 99,000 or so clones in the sample, 89% were seen once. In regard to this clone: As yet, its antigen is unknown. This sample includes further DNA sequences coding for the same CDR3.

This material consisted of peripheral blood, taken on day 0 of AZD1222 vaccination. The clonotype was recovered from an adult in good health. The chain combines TRBV9 with TRBJ2-5; either TRBD1 or TRBD2 may supply D (5 bases each). In DNA form, the CDR3 reads TGTGCCAGCAGCGTAGGGGGGTCCCAAGAGACCCAGTACTTC. Residues: CASSVGGSQETQYF.